This entry describes one T cell receptor beta chain. Produced via immunoSEQ multiplex PCR; TCRdb's table is partial and in-frame only. Of a few million clones listed, 93% are singletons. CDR1 WNHNN and CDR2 SYGVQD come from the germline V gene (reference sequence). CDR3 length: 16 amino acids. V shed 2 bases, J shed 2 bases, and the junction held 7 bases outside the gene matches. This record belongs to a study of shared clonotypes between healthy human individuals. Sequenced: naive CD4+ T cells from PBMCs. Regarding subset: CD45RA+ positively selected. The clonotype originates from a young man in good health. Some clones in this sample may be carry-over from other donors' samples. The chain is built from TRBV10-1 and TRBJ2-7; the match to TRBD1 covers 9 bases. CDR3 bases: TGCGCCAGCAGTGAGACAGGGACAGGGAACCCCTACGAGCAGTACTTC. Its translation: CASSETGTGNPYEQYF.